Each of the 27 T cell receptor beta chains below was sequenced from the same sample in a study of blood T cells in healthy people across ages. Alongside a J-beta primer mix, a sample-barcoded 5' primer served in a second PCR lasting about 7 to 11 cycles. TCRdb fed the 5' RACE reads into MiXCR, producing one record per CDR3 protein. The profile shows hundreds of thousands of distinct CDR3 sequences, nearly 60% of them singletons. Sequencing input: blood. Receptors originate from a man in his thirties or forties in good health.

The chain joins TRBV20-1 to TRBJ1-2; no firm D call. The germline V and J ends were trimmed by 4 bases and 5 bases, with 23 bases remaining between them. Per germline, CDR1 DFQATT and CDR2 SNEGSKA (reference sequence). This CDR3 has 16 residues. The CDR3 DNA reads TGCAGTGCTAATACCCAAGGGAAATCCTCGTATTATGGCTACACCTTC. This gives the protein CSANTQGKSSYYGYTF.

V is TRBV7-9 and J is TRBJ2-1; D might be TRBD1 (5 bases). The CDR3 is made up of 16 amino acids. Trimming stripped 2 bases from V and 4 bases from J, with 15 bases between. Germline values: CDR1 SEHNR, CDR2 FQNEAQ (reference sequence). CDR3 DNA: TGTGCCAGCAGCTTAACGGGTGAAGGGGTATACAATGAGCAGTTCTTC. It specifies CASSLTGEGVYNEQFF.

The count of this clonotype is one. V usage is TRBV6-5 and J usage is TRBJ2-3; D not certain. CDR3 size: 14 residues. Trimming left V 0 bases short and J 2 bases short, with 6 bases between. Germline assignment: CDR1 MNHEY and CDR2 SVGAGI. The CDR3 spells CASSYSRLTDTQYF. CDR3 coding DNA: TGTGCCAGCAGTTACTCGCGCCTCACAGATACGCAGTATTTT.

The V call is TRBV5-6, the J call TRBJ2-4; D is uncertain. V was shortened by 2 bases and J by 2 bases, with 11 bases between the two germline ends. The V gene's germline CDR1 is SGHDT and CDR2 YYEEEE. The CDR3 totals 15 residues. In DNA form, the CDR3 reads TGTGCCAGCAGCTTCGTAGTGGGCACCAAAAACATTCAGTACTTC. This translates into CASSFVVGTKNIQYF.

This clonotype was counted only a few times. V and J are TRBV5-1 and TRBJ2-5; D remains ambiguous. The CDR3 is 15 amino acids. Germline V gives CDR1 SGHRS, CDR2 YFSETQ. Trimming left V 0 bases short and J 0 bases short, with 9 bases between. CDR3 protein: CASSLVGSDQETQYF. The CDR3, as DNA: TGCGCCAGCAGCTTGGTCGGGTCAGACCAAGAGACCCAGTACTTC.

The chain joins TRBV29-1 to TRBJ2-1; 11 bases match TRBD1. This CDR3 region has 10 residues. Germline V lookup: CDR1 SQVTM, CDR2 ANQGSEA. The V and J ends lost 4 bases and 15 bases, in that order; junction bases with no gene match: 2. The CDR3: CSVAGTGGFF. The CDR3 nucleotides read TGCAGCGTTGCCGGGACAGGGGGGTTCTTC.

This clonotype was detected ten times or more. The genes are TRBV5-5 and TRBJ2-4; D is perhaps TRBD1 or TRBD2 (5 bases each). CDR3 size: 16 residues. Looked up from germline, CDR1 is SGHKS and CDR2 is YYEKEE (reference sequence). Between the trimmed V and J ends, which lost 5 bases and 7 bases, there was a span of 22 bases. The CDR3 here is CASSSAPGPSQNIQYF. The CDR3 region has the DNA TGTGCCAGCAGTAGCGCCCCGGGGCCCTCGCAGAACATTCAGTACTTC. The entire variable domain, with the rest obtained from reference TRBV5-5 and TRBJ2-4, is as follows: DAGVTQSPTHLIKTRGQQVTLRCSPISGHKSVSWYQQVLGQGPQFIFQYYEKEERGRGNFPDRFSARQFPNYSSELNVNALLLGDSALYLCASSSAPGPSQNIQYFGAGTRLSVL.

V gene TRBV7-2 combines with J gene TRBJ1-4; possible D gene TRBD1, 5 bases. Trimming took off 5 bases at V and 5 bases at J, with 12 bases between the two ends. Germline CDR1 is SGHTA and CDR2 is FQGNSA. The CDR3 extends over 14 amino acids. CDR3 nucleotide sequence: TGTGCCAGCAGCATCAGGGATCGAAATGAAAAACTGTTTTTT. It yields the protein CASSIRDRNEKLFF.

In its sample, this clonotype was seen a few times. Here the CDR3 reads CASSYLGPNYEQYF. The CDR3 region has the DNA TGTGCCAGCAGTTACCTAGGACCGAACTACGAGCAGTACTTC. J is TRBJ2-7 and V is TRBV6-5; D unresolved. Germline lookup yields CDR1 MNHEY and CDR2 SVGAGI. CDR3 length equals 14 residues. Trimming left V 2 bases short and J 3 bases short, with 11 bases between.

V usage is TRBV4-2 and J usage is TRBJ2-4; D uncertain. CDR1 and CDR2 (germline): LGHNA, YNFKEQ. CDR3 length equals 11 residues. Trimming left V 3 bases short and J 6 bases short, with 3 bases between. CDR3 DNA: TGTGCCAGCAGCCACCTAAACATTCAGTACTTC. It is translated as CASSHLNIQYF.

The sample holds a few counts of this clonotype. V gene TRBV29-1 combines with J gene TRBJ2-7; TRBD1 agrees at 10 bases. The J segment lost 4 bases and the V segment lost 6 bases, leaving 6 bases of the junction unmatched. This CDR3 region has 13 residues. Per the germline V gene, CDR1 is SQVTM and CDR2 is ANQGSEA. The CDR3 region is CSVRPGQGYEQYF. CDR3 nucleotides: TGCAGCGTCAGACCGGGACAGGGGTACGAGCAGTACTTC.

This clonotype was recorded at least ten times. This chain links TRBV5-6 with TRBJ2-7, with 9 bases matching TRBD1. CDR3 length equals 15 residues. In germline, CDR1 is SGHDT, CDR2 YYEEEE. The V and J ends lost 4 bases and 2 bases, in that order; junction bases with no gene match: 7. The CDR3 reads CASSPAGQGTYEQYF. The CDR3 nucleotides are TGTGCCAGCAGCCCCGCGGGACAGGGAACCTACGAGCAGTACTTC. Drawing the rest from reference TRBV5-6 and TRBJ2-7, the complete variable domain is DAGVTQSPTHLIKTRGQQVTLRCSPKSGHDTVSWYQQALGQGPQFIFQYYEEEERQRGNFPDRFSGHQFPNYSSELNVNALLLGDSALYLCASSPAGQGTYEQYFGPGTRLTVT.

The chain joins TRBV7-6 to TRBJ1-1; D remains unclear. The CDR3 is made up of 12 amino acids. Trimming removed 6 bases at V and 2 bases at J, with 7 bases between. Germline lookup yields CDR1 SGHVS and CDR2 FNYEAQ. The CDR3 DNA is TGTGCCAGCAGGGATCAAAACACTGAAGCTTTCTTT. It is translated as CASRDQNTEAFF.

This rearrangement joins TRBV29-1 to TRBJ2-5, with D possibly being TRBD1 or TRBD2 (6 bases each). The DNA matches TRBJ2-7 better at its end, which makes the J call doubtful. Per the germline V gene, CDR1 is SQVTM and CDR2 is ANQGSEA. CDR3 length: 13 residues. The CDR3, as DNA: TGCAGCACGGCGGGACACGGGGAGTACGAGCAGTACTTC. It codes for CSTAGHGEYEQYF.

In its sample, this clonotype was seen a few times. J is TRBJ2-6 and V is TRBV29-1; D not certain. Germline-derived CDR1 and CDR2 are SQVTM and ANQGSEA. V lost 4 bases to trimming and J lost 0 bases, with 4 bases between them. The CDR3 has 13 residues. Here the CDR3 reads CSVGISGANVLTF. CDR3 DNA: TGCAGCGTTGGTATCTCTGGGGCCAACGTCCTGACTTTC. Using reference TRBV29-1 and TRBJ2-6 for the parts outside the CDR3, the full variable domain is SAVISQKPSRDICQRGTSLTIQCQVDSQVTMMFWYRQQPGQSLTLIATANQGSEATYESGFVIDKFPISRPNLTFSTLTVSNMSPEDSSIYLCSVGISGANVLTFGAGSRLTVL.

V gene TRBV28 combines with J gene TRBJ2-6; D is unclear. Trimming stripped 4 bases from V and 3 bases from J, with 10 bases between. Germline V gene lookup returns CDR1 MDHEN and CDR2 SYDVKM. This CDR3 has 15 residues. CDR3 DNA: TGTGCCAGCAGTTCCTCCAACAGTGGGGCCAACGTCCTGACTTTC. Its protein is CASSSSNSGANVLTF. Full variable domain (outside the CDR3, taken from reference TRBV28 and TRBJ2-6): DVKVTQSSRYLVKRTGEKVFLECVQDMDHENMFWYRQDPGLGLRLIYFSYDVKMKEKGDIPEGYSVSREKKERFSLILESASTNQTSMYLCASSSSNSGANVLTFGAGSRLTVL.

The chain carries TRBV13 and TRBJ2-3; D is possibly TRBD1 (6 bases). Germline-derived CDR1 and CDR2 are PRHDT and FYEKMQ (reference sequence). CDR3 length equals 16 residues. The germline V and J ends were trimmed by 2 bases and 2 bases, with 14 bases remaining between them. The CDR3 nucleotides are TGTGCCAGCAGCTTATACCCAGGGGCCACCACAGATACGCAGTATTTT. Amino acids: CASSLYPGATTDTQYF.

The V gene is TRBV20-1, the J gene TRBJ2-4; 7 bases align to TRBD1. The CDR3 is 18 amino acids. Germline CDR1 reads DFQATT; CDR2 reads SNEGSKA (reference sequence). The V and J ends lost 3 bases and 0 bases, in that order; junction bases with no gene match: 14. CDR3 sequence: CSASTPGQVLIAKNIQYF. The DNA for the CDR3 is TGCAGTGCTAGTACCCCTGGACAGGTCCTAATAGCCAAAAACATTCAGTACTTC.

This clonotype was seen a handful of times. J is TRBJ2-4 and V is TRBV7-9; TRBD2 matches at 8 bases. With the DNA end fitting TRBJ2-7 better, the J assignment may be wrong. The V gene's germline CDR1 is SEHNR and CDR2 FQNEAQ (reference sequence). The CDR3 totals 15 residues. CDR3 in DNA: TGTGCCAGCAGCGAGGGGACTAGGGGAAATTACGAGCAGTACTTC. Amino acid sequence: CASSEGTRGNYEQYF.

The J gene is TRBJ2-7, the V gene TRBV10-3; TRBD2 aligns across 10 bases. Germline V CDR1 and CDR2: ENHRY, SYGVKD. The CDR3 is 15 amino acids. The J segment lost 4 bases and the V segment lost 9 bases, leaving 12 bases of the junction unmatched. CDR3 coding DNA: TGTGCCATATCCCGGACTAGCGGTGAAGAATACGAGCAGTACTTC. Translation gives CAISRTSGEEYEQYF.

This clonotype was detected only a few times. The CDR3 sequence: CSARIAGATETQYF. CDR3 coding DNA: TGCAGTGCTCGGATAGCGGGAGCGACGGAGACCCAGTACTTC. The V and J genes are TRBV20-1 and TRBJ2-5, with 9 bases lining up with TRBD2. With V trimmed by 5 bases and J by 5 bases, 9 bases remained unmatched. The CDR3 is 14 residues long. The germline V gene encodes CDR1 DFQATT and CDR2 SNEGSKA (reference sequence).

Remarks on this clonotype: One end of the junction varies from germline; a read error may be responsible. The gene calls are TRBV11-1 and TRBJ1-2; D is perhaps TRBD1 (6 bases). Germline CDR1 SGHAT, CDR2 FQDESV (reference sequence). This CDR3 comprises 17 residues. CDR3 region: CASGLTTGKAATVGYTF. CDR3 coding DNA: TGTGCCAGCGGCTTAACCACAGGGAAGGCCGCCACGGTTGGCTACACCTTC.

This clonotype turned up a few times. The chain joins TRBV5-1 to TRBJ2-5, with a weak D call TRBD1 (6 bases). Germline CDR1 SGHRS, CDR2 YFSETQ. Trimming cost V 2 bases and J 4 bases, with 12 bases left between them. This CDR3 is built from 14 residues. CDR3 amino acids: CASSFSDSRETQYF. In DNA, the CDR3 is TGCGCCAGCAGCTTTTCGGACAGCCGAGAGACCCAGTACTTC.

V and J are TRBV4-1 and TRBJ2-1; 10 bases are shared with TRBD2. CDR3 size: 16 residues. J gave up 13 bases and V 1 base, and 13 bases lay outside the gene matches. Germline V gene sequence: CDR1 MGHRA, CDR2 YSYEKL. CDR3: CASSQGLAGDTETQFF. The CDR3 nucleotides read TGCGCCAGCAGCCAAGGGCTAGCGGGAGACACGGAGACCCAGTTCTTC.

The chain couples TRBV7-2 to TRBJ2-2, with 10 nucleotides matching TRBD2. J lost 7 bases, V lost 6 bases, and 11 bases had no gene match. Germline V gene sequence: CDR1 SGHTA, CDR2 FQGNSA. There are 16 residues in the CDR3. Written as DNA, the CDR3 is TGTGCCAGCAGTTCACATAGCGGGGGGCGCGGCGGGGAGCTGTTTTTT. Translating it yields CASSSHSGGRGGELFF.

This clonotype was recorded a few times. For the CDR3, the DNA is TGTGCCAGCAGCTTAGGGGGCAGGGAGGTTGACTATGGCTACACCTTC. As protein: CASSLGGREVDYGYTF. The chain recombines TRBV7-2 with TRBJ1-2, with D maybe TRBD1 (5 bases). The CDR3 has 16 residues. The germline V gene encodes CDR1 SGHTA and CDR2 FQGNSA. V lost 1 base and J 3 bases, leaving 15 bases between the germline ends.

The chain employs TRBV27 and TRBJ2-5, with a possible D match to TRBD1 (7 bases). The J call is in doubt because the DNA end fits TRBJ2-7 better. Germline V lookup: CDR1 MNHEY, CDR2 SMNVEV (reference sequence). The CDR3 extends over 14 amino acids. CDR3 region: CASSFAGQPHEQYF. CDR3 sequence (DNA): TGTGCCAGCAGTTTCGCGGGACAGCCCCACGAGCAGTACTTC.